The count of the clone carrying this T cell receptor beta chain is one. The data were produced by immunoSEQ multiplex PCR, yet TCRdb's version contains in-frame clones alone and is incomplete. The data hold over 200,000 clones, with 80% observed a single time. The data were taken from a study of blood T cell repertoires in COVID-19. Trimming removed 2 bases from V and 5 bases from J; junction bases left unmatched: 6. The CDR3 extends over 14 amino acids. CDR1 and CDR2 from the germline V gene are MDHEN and SYDVKM. The chain recombines TRBV28 with TRBJ2-7; 7 bases match TRBD1. The specimen sequenced was peripheral blood. The source is a human donor in a cohort sampled during active COVID-19. The CDR3 bases are TGTGCCAGCAGTTTAGACAGGGCGGGCCACGAGCAGTACTTC. The encoded protein is CASSLDRAGHEQYF.